Listed here are 10 T cell receptor beta chains from one sample, sequenced in a study of T cell repertoires in ileal Crohn's disease. Sequencing used immunoSEQ multiplex PCR; TCRdb keeps in-frame clones, though not all of them. The sample has 2,400 or so clones; approximately 84% are singletons. Sequencing was carried out using ileal tissue. These receptors were collected from an adult with Crohn's disease.

The chain's CDR3 is CASSSDSNSPLHF. CDR3 bases: TGCGCCAGCAGCTCAGACAGCAATTCACCCCTCCACTTT. The chain links TRBV5-1 to TRBJ1-6; the D gene is possibly TRBD1 (5 bases). Germline CDR1 SGHRS, CDR2 YFSETQ. The CDR3 loop spans 13 amino acids. Trimming removed 3 bases from V and 7 bases from J, with 8 bases in between. The entire variable domain, with the rest obtained from reference TRBV5-1 and TRBJ1-6, is as follows: KAGVTQTPRYLIKTRGQQVTLSCSPISGHRSVSWYQQTPGQGLQFLFEYFSETQRNKGNFPGRFSGRQFSNSRSEMNVSTLELGDSALYLCASSSDSNSPLHFGNGTRLTVT.

The chain joins TRBV7-3 to TRBJ2-3; D is undetermined. V gave up 1 base and J gave up 2 bases, with 7 bases separating them. CDR3 length: 14 amino acids. The germline V gene encodes CDR1 SGHTA and CDR2 FQGTGA. This chain's CDR3 is CASSLSLHTDTQYF. The CDR3 DNA reads TGTGCCAGCAGCTTAAGTCTGCACACAGATACGCAGTATTTT.

The rearrangement uses TRBV11-2 and TRBJ2-7; TRBD1 matches at 11 bases. J was trimmed by 4 bases and V by 4 bases; bases with no gene match: 9. Germline CDR1 is SGHAT and CDR2 is FQNNGV. The CDR3 covers 16 residues. The CDR3 bases are TGTGCCAGCAGCTCGAAATCCGGGACAGGGGGTTACGAGCAGTACTTC. This sequence encodes CASSSKSGTGGYEQYF.

DNA for the CDR3: TGCGCCGCGGTAGGGGGGAACACCGGGGAGCTGTTTTTT. Its translation: CAAVGGNTGELFF. V gene TRBV10-2 combines with J gene TRBJ2-2; possibly TRBD1 for D (6 bases). The CDR3 length is 13 residues. Trimming took off 11 bases at V and 1 base at J, with 11 bases between the two ends. Germline V gives CDR1 WSHSY, CDR2 SAAADI.

The V call is TRBV7-9, the J call TRBJ2-3; a possible D gene is TRBD2 (7 bases). CDR1 and CDR2 (germline): SEHNR, FQNEAQ (reference sequence). Trimming took 6 bases from V and 6 from J, leaving 25 bases between them. The CDR3 runs to 17 residues. The CDR3 DNA is TGTGCCAGCAGTTGGGAGGGGGGAGAAAGGTCCCAGGATACGCAGTATTTT. The encoded protein is CASSWEGGERSQDTQYF.

The chain joins TRBV6-6 to TRBJ1-1; D unclear. V was pared by 2 bases and J by 7 bases, with 14 bases between. The CDR3 contains 14 residues. Germline-derived CDR1 and CDR2 are MNHNY and SVGAGI (reference sequence). The CDR3 nucleotides are TGTGCCAGCAGTTACGCGCCGGGCCGAGGTGAAGCTTTCTTT. This sequence encodes CASSYAPGRGEAFF.

The CDR3 bases are TGTGCCAGCAGCTTGGTCCTCGCGAACACCGGGGAGCTGTTTTTT. Amino acid sequence: CASSLVLANTGELFF. The gene calls are TRBV5-5 and TRBJ2-2, with no clear D. Germline V lookup: CDR1 SGHKS, CDR2 YYEKEE (reference sequence). Trimming removed 0 bases from V and 0 bases from J, with 6 bases in between. The CDR3 has 15 residues. The complete variable domain, with remaining parts taken from reference TRBV5-5 and TRBJ2-2, reads DAGVTQSPTHLIKTRGQQVTLRCSPISGHKSVSWYQQVLGQGPQFIFQYYEKEERGRGNFPDRFSARQFPNYSSELNVNALLLGDSALYLCASSLVLANTGELFFGEGSRLTVL.

The rearrangement joins TRBV25-1 to TRBJ1-6; D is possibly TRBD1 (6 bases). V lost 7 bases and J lost 7, with 11 bases in between. Germline CDR1 is MGHDK and CDR2 is SYGVNS. The CDR3 consists of 13 residues. In DNA, the CDR3 is TGTGCCAGCACCAGGGGTTTGAATTCACCCCTCCACTTT. Its translation is CASTRGLNSPLHF.

J is TRBJ2-6 and V is TRBV4-3; D is ambiguous. The CDR3 sequence is 16 residues long. V dropped 5 bases and J dropped 5 bases, with 16 bases sitting between them. Germline V gene data show CDR1 as LGHNA and CDR2 as YSLEER. Here the CDR3 reads CASSKPSQSRANVLTF. The CDR3 coding sequence is TGCGCCAGCAGCAAGCCGTCACAAAGTCGGGCCAACGTCCTGACTTTC.

The CDR3 loop is CASSVEDRFSGNTIYF. DNA for the CDR3: TGTGCCAGCAGCGTAGAAGACCGCTTCTCTGGAAACACCATATATTTT. V usage is TRBV9 and J usage is TRBJ1-3, with D hard to call. This CDR3 is 16 amino acids long. CDR1 is SGDLS, CDR2 YYNGEE, per germline. The V end was cut by 0 bases, the J end by 0 bases, with 10 bases between.